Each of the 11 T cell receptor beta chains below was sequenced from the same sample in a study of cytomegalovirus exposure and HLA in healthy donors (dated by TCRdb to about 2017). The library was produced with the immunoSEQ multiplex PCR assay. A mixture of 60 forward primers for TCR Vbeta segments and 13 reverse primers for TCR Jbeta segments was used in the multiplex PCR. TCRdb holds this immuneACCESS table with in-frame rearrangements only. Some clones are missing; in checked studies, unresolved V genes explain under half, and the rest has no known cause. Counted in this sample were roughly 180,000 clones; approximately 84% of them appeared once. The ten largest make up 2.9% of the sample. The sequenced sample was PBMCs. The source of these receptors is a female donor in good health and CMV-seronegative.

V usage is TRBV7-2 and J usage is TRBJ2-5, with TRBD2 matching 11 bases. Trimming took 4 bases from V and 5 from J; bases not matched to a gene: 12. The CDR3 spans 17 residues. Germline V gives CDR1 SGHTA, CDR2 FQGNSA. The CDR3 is CASSSAGSGRGQETQYF. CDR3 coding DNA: TGTGCCAGCAGCTCCGCGGGTAGCGGGAGGGGGCAGGAGACCCAGTACTTC. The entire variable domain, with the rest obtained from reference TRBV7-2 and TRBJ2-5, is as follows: GAGVSQSPSNKVTEKGKDVELRCDPISGHTALYWYRQSLGQGLEFLIYFQGNSAPDKSGLPSDRFSAERTGGSVSTLTIQRTQQEDSAVYLCASSSAGSGRGQETQYFGPGTRLLVL.

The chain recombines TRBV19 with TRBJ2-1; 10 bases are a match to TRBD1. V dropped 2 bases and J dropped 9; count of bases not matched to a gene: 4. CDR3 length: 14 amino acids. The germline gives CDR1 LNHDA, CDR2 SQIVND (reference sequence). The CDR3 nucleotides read TGTGCCAGTAGTATATCGGACAGGGGGGGTGAGCAGTTCTTC. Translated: CASSISDRGGEQFF.

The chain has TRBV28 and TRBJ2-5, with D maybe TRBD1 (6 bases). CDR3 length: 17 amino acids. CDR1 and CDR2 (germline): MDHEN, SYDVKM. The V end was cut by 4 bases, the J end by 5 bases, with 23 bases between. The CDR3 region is CASSYDWTAVSKETQYF. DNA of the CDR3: TGTGCCAGCAGTTACGACTGGACAGCGGTTTCCAAGGAGACCCAGTACTTC.

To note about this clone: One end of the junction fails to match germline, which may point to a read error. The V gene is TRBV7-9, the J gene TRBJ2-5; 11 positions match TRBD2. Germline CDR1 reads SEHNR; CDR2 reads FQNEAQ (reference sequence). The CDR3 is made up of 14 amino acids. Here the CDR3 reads CSSSSGLAAQTQYF. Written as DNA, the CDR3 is TGTTCCAGCAGCTCGGGACTAGCGGCCCAGACCCAGTACTTC.

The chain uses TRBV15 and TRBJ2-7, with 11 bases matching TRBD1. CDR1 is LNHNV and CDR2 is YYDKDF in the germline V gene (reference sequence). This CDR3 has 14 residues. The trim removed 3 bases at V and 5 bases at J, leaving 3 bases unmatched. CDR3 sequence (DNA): TGTGCCACCAGCAGCTGGACAGGGGGCCACGAGCAGTACTTC. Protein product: CATSSWTGGHEQYF.

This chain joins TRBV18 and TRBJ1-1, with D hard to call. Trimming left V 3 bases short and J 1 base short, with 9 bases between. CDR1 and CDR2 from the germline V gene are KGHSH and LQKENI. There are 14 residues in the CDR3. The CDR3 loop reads CASSPYISNTEAFF. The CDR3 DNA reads TGTGCCAGCTCACCGTACATATCGAACACTGAAGCTTTCTTT.

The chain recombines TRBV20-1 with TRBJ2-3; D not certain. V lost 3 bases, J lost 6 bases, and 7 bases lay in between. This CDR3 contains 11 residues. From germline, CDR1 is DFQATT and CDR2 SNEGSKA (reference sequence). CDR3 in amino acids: CSARPGDTQYF. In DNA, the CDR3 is TGCAGTGCTAGGCCCGGGGATACGCAGTATTTT.

The CDR3 sequence is CASSQLGGAPGELFF. CDR3 sequence (DNA): TGTGCCAGCAGTCAACTAGGGGGGGCCCCCGGGGAGCTGTTTTTT. V and J are TRBV6-6 and TRBJ2-2, with D possibly TRBD2 on 7 matching bases. The CDR3 consists of 15 residues. CDR1 and CDR2 from the germline V gene are MNHNY and SVGAGI (reference sequence). Trimming removed 5 bases at V and 6 bases at J, with 16 bases between.

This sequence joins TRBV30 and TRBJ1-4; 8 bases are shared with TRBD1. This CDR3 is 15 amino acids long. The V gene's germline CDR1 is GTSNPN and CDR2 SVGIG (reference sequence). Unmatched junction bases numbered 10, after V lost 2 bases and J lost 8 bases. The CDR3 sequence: CAWSPRTGNMEKLFF. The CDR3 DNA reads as TGTGCCTGGAGTCCTAGGACAGGGAACATGGAAAAACTGTTTTTT.

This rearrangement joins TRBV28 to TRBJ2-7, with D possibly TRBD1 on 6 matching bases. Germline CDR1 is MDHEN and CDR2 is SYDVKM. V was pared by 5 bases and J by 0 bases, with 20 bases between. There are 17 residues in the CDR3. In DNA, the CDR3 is TGTGCCAGCAGTCGCTATGATTTCGGGACAATCTCCTACGAGCAGTACTTC. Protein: CASSRYDFGTISYEQYF.

The CDR3 DNA reads TGCGCCAGCAGCAATCTCCTCGGGGGACAGGGTTCAGATACGCAGTATTTT. Protein: CASSNLLGGQGSDTQYF. The chain has TRBV4-3 and TRBJ2-3; 9 nucleotides match TRBD1. The CDR3 runs to 17 residues. Germline lookup yields CDR1 LGHNA and CDR2 YSLEER. J was trimmed by 4 bases and V by 5 bases; bases with no gene match: 13.